A single sample gave rise to the 13 T cell receptor beta chains below, sequenced in a study of response to subunit inactivated influenza vaccine (dated by TCRdb to between 2018 and 2020). The library came from RT-PCR. The sequencer listed for this sample is Illumina HiSeq 2500. TCRdb reprocessing: public reads trimmed at Q25 with fastp, clones called with MiXCR, in-frame beta chains kept. Each record represents a unique CDR3 protein, reported with the most common genes and DNA among its rows. The sample yields 550,000 to 800,000 distinct CDR3 sequences; about a sixth were counted once. In total, the top ten clones hold roughly 11% of the sample. The sample in question was PBMCs from blood, obtained approximately 13 days after vaccination. The receptors here all came from a man over 45 who received an inactivated influenza vaccine. Donor details come from another sample of the same person, matched by shared clones.

This clonotype has a handful of counts. The chain has TRBV6-5 and TRBJ1-3; unclear D gene. V was pared by 0 bases and J by 4 bases, with 7 bases between. The CDR3 runs to 14 residues. Germline assignment: CDR1 MNHEY and CDR2 SVGAGI. CDR3 nucleotides: TGTGCCAGCAGTTACTCGCCAGAAGGAAACACCATATATTTT. This sequence encodes CASSYSPEGNTIYF.

The chain employs TRBV10-3 and TRBJ2-3; D remains ambiguous. The CDR3 runs to 15 residues. Germline V lookup: CDR1 ENHRY, CDR2 SYGVKD. Trimming cost V 0 bases and J 4 bases, with 11 bases left between them. In nucleotides, the CDR3 is TGTGCCATCAGTGAGTCTGGCCGTAACCCAGATACGCAGTATTTT. It translates to CAISESGRNPDTQYF.

The chain is built from TRBV10-3 and TRBJ2-5, with D possibly TRBD1 on 6 matching bases. The V end was cut by 6 bases, the J end by 1 base, with 9 bases between. The CDR3 is made up of 13 amino acids. CDR1 and CDR2 (germline): ENHRY, SYGVKD. The CDR3 loop is CAIRETGQETQYF. CDR3 in DNA: TGTGCCATCAGGGAGACAGGCCAAGAGACCCAGTACTTC.

This chain connects TRBV28 to TRBJ2-5, with TRBD1 matching over 10 bases. In germline, CDR1 is MDHEN, CDR2 SYDVKM. The CDR3 is 14 amino acids. The trim removed 6 bases at V and 3 bases at J, leaving 4 bases unmatched. CDR3 protein: CASSGTGVKETQYF. CDR3 nucleotide sequence: TGTGCCAGCAGCGGGACAGGGGTAAAAGAGACCCAGTACTTC. The full variable domain, completed using reference TRBV28 and TRBJ2-5, is DVKVTQSSRYLVKRTGEKVFLECVQDMDHENMFWYRQDPGLGLRLIYFSYDVKMKEKGDIPEGYSVSREKKERFSLILESASTNQTSMYLCASSGTGVKETQYFGPGTRLLVL.

There are a few counts of this clonotype. The chain carries TRBV28 and TRBJ1-1, with 10 bases fitting TRBD1. The CDR3 sequence is 15 residues long. In germline, CDR1 is MDHEN, CDR2 SYDVKM. V dropped 5 bases and J dropped 6; count of bases not matched to a gene: 9. Here the CDR3 DNA reads TGTGCCAGCAGTCAACTAGACAGGGGGCCGTCTGAAGCTTTCTTT. Amino acids: CASSQLDRGPSEAFF.

This clonotype showed up many times. The chain uses TRBV12-3 or TRBV12-4 and TRBJ2-4, with TRBD1 matching over 11 bases. With V trimmed by 6 bases and J by 8 bases, 6 bases remained unmatched. The CDR3 has 14 amino acids. CDR3 nucleotides: TGTGCCAGCAGCAGGACAGGGGGCTTATACATTCAGTACTTC. Amino acid sequence: CASSRTGGLYIQYF.

This clonotype was picked up many times. This chain uses TRBV7-2 with TRBJ2-2; 7 positions match TRBD2. There are 16 residues in the CDR3. Germline-derived CDR1 and CDR2 are SGHTA and FQGNSA. V was clipped by 2 bases and J by 5 bases; unmatched bases: 8. The CDR3 sequence is CASSLNSGGMTGELFF. DNA for the CDR3: TGTGCCAGCAGCTTAAACTCGGGAGGAATGACCGGGGAGCTGTTTTTT.

This clonotype appeared a few times. The V gene is TRBV5-5, the J gene TRBJ2-5; a possible D gene is TRBD1 (6 bases). V was pared by 4 bases and J by 1 base, with 14 bases between. The CDR3 is 15 amino acids. Per germline, CDR1 SGHKS and CDR2 YYEKEE (reference sequence). CDR3 DNA: TGTGCCAGCAGCAGCTACAGGGACCCCCAAGAGACCCAGTACTTC. Translation: CASSSYRDPQETQYF.

The chain employs TRBV5-1 and TRBJ2-7; the match to TRBD1 covers 7 bases. CDR1 is SGHRS and CDR2 is YFSETQ in the germline V gene. The length of the CDR3 is 15 residues. V shed 0 bases and J 1 base; nucleotides not matched to a gene: 4. The CDR3 loop is CASSLDRGVSYEQYF. The CDR3 DNA sequence: TGCGCCAGCAGCTTGGACAGGGGAGTTTCCTACGAGCAGTACTTC. Using reference TRBV5-1 and TRBJ2-7 for the parts outside the CDR3, the full variable domain is KAGVTQTPRYLIKTRGQQVTLSCSPISGHRSVSWYQQTPGQGLQFLFEYFSETQRNKGNFPGRFSGRQFSNSRSEMNVSTLELGDSALYLCASSLDRGVSYEQYFGPGTRLTVT.

This clonotype was found many times. This chain uses TRBV29-1 with TRBJ2-7; 9 nucleotides match TRBD1. The CDR3 totals 15 residues. Per germline, CDR1 SQVTM and CDR2 ANQGSEA. The DNA for the CDR3 is TGCAGTATTTTCGCACCGGGACAGGGTTCATACGAGCAGTACTTC. Its protein product is CSIFAPGQGSYEQYF.

The rearrangement joins TRBV29-1 to TRBJ2-2; D perhaps matches TRBD1 (6 bases). The CDR3 runs 15 residues. Germline CDR1 is SQVTM and CDR2 is ANQGSEA. CDR3 region: CSSVYLGGNAGELFF. The CDR3 DNA reads as TGCAGTAGCGTATATTTAGGGGGTAACGCCGGGGAGCTGTTTTTT.

A few counts support this clonotype. This chain uses TRBV5-1 with TRBJ2-3; possible D gene TRBD1, 5 bases. Germline V CDR1 and CDR2: SGHRS, YFSETQ. Trimming removed 2 bases from V and 1 base from J, with 11 bases in between. The CDR3 is 15 amino acids. In DNA form, the CDR3 reads TGCGCCAGCAGCTTAGGGGAACTGCGCACAGATACGCAGTATTTT. It codes for CASSLGELRTDTQYF.

The rearrangement joins TRBV5-1 to TRBJ2-1; 8 bases line up with TRBD2. Germline-derived CDR1 and CDR2 are SGHRS and YFSETQ. The CDR3 has 15 residues. The V segment lost 5 bases and the J segment 2 bases; nucleotides outside the gene matches: 6. The CDR3 spells CASSRAGVTYNEQFF. The CDR3 region has the DNA TGCGCCAGCAGTAGAGCGGGAGTCACCTACAATGAGCAGTTCTTC.